This T cell receptor (beta chain) was observed in a study of shared clonotypes between healthy human individuals. A remark on this clone: Its target is not known.

Germline V gene lookup returns CDR1 MNHEY and CDR2 SMNVEV (reference sequence). Trimming took 2 bases from V and 4 from J; bases not matched to a gene: 13. This CDR3 region has 17 residues. Study results and limitations: Investigators collected only blood, and repertoires in tissues likely differ.

Naive CD8 cells, CD45RO-negative and positively selected for CCR7, excluded terminally differentiated effector memory CD45RA+ cells. HIV-negative, healthy adults without recent acute infections or vaccinations were the donors. Profiling relied on immunoSEQ multiplex PCR, and the TCRdb table lists in-frame clones only, not all of them. The table shows 660,000 or so clones, with about 95% occurring only once. The source is a woman aged 25 to 39 in good health. The chain uses TRBV27 and TRBJ2-7, with 8 bases matching TRBD2. The specimen was naive CD8+ T cells sorted from blood. The CDR3 reads CASSLLRPGGPRYEQYF. The CDR3 region has the DNA TGTGCCAGCAGTTTACTCCGGCCGGGAGGGCCGAGATACGAGCAGTACTTC.